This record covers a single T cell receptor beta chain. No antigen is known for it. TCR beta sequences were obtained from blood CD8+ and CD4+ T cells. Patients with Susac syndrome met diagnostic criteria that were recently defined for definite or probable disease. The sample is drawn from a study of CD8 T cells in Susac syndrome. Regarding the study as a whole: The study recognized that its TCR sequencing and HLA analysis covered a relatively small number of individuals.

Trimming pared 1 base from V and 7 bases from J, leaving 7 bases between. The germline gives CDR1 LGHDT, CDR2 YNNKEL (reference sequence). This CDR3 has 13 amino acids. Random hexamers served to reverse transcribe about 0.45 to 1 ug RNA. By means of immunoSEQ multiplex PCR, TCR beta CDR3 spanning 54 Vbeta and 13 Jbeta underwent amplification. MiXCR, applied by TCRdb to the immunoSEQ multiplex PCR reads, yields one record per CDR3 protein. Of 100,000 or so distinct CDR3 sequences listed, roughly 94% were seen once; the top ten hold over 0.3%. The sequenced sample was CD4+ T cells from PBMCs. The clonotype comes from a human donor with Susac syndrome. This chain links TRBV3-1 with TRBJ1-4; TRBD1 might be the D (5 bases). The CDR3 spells CASSQGGTEKLFF. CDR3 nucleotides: TGTGCCAGCAGCCAAGGTGGGACTGAAAAACTGTTTTTT. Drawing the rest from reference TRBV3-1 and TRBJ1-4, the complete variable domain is DTAVSQTPKYLVTQMGNDKSIKCEQNLGHDTMYWYKQDSKKFLKIMFSYNNKELIINETVPNRFSPKSPDKAHLNLHINSLELGDSAVYFCASSQGGTEKLFFGSGTQLSVL.